This T cell receptor beta chain was captured in a study of blood T cell repertoires in COVID-19. Whole-study context: Collection of acute and convalescent COVID-19 samples took place in the United States, Italy and Spain. In each case, the material was cDNA or gDNA derived from T cells, B-cell-depleted T cells, or PBMCs.

In the study's own analysis: It was from reference gene primer amplification that nucleated cell counts were estimated. Generated by immunoSEQ multiplex PCR, the TCRdb table keeps only in-frame clones and is missing some. The V and J calls and clone size are taken from that table; D and trimming were inferred from the DNA. The profile shows about 94,000 clones, 80% of them singletons. Per the germline V gene, CDR1 is MNHNS and CDR2 is SASEGT. The CDR3 contains 14 residues. Trimming removed 0 bases from V and 4 bases from J, with 10 bases in between. Sequencing was carried out using peripheral blood. J is TRBJ2-7 and V is TRBV6-1; no reliable D call. This sequence originates from a woman aged 80 or older with acute or convalescent COVID-19. The CDR3, as DNA: TGTGCCAGCAGTGAAGCCCACGGTTATTACGAGCAGTACTTC. Translating gives CASSEAHGYYEQYF.